This passage covers 28 T cell receptor beta chains from one sample sequenced in a study of T cells expressing NK-cell markers. TCRdb re-called the 5' RACE reads, yielding one record per CDR3 amino acid sequence without DNA. Its table lists about 260,000 distinct CDR3 sequences. The material sequenced was blood T cells: a sorted CD56 or NKG2C T cell subset, CD4+ or CD8+ T cells, or bulk PBMC T cells (not recorded which). The source is a man between 18 and 29 years old in good health.

This chain connects TRBV7-9 to TRBJ1-5; TCRdb lists TRBD1, though no DNA is available to test this call. Germline CDR1 SEHNR, CDR2 FQNEAQ (reference sequence). CDR3 length: 15 amino acids. CDR3: CASSDGQGRRQPQHF. Variable domain in full (rest from reference TRBV7-9 and TRBJ1-5): DTGVSQNPRHKITKRGQNVTFRCDPISEHNRLYWYRQTLGQGPEFLTYFQNEAQLEKSRLLSDRFSAERPKGSFSTLEIQRTEQGDSAMYLCASSDGQGRRQPQHFGDGTRLSIL.

The chain carries TRBV6-2 or TRBV6-3 and TRBJ2-7; the TCRdb call, TRBD2, lacks DNA for checking. The V gene's germline CDR1 is MNHEY and CDR2 SVGEGT. This CDR3 has 16 residues. The CDR3 loop is CASSLRTSRSNYEQYF.

The V call is TRBV19, the J call TRBJ2-1; absent DNA, TCRdb's TRBD1 call cannot be checked. CDR1 and CDR2 (germline): LNHDA, SQIVND (reference sequence). The CDR3 extends over 14 amino acids. CDR3 loop: CASSPREAYNEQFF.

The chain employs TRBV11-2 and TRBJ2-1; TCRdb lists TRBD2, though no DNA is available to test this call. The CDR3 runs 13 residues. Germline-derived CDR1 and CDR2 are SGHAT and FQNNGV. This CDR3 reads CASSLLLAVEQFF.

The chain is built from TRBV4-2 and TRBJ2-3; TCRdb's D call of TRBD2 is untestable without DNA. Germline V gives CDR1 LGHNA, CDR2 YNFKEQ. This CDR3 has 15 amino acids. The CDR3: CASSQGRVSTDTQYF.

V gene TRBV9 combines with J gene TRBJ2-2; the D gene TCRdb calls, TRBD1, cannot be checked with no DNA. Per the germline V gene, CDR1 is SGDLS and CDR2 is YYNGEE. The CDR3 length is 17 residues. The CDR3 is CASSVASWGQGTGELFF.

This chain connects TRBV20-1 to TRBJ2-1. Germline V lookup: CDR1 DFQATT, CDR2 SNEGSKA (reference sequence). This CDR3 has 16 residues. CDR3 amino acids: CSAGPEGGRPYNEQFF.

The chain combines TRBV6-5 with TRBJ2-1. CDR1 is MNHEY, CDR2 SVGAGI, per germline. The CDR3 has 16 amino acids. The CDR3 sequence is CASSYSRHSDYNEQFF.

J is TRBJ2-5 and V is TRBV7-9; TCRdb's assignment of TRBD2 cannot be checked, as there is no DNA. There are 14 residues in the CDR3. Germline CDR1 is SEHNR and CDR2 is FQNEAQ (reference sequence). The CDR3 loop reads CASSPLAEKETQYF.

This chain connects TRBV20-1 to TRBJ2-4. The CDR3 spans 15 residues. The V gene's germline CDR1 is DFQATT and CDR2 SNEGSKA (reference sequence). CDR3 residues: CSAPTGYGAKNIQYF.

The chain uses TRBV10-3 and TRBJ1-2; no DNA is available, so the TRBD1 call from TCRdb remains unchecked. CDR1 and CDR2 from the germline V gene are ENHRY and SYGVKD. The CDR3 runs 14 residues. The chain's CDR3 is CAIRKNTREGGYTF.

This chain joins TRBV5-1 and TRBJ2-1; without DNA, the TCRdb call of TRBD2 cannot be checked. Germline CDR1 and CDR2: SGHRS and YFSETQ. This CDR3 spans 15 amino acids. CDR3 amino acids: CASSLEGSGPGGWFF.

The genes are TRBV20-1 and TRBJ2-3; as DNA is missing, the TRBD2 call by TCRdb cannot be tested. This CDR3 region has 14 residues. From germline, CDR1 is DFQATT and CDR2 SNEGSKA (reference sequence). The CDR3: CSASTTGEADTQYF.

The rearrangement joins TRBV25-1 to TRBJ1-4; absent DNA, TCRdb's TRBD1 call cannot be checked. Per germline, CDR1 MGHDK and CDR2 SYGVNS. The CDR3 has 12 residues. The CDR3 sequence: CASSEQGEKLFF.

This chain uses TRBV29-1 with TRBJ2-7; TCRdb's D gene call, TRBD2, goes unchecked for lack of DNA. The V gene's germline CDR1 is SQVTM and CDR2 ANQGSEA. The CDR3 is 15 amino acids. The CDR3 loop is CSVSPRSQVTYEQYF.

This chain links TRBV20-1 with TRBJ2-7; checking the TCRdb D call of TRBD2 is not possible without DNA. CDR1 and CDR2 from the germline V gene are DFQATT and SNEGSKA (reference sequence). The CDR3 runs 15 residues. The CDR3 spells CSARVRLAGSYEQYF.

The chain has TRBV29-1 and TRBJ2-1; there is no DNA to check the TCRdb D call of TRBD2. The CDR3 has 13 amino acids. In germline, CDR1 is SQVTM, CDR2 ANQGSEA. The CDR3: CSVDSRTYNEQFF.

The rearrangement links TRBV5-1 to TRBJ2-1; TCRdb's D call, TRBD1, is unchecked because there is no DNA. Germline V lookup: CDR1 SGHRS, CDR2 YFSETQ. The CDR3 is 14 residues long. CDR3 loop: CASSPKGPRVEQFF.

This chain connects TRBV7-2 to TRBJ2-7; TCRdb outputs TRBD1, but without DNA this stays unchecked. This CDR3 region has 15 residues. Germline V CDR1 and CDR2: SGHTA, FQGNSA. CDR3 protein: CASSLPGRGPYEQYF.

J is TRBJ2-5 and V is TRBV19; TCRdb's D call of TRBD2 is untestable without DNA. In germline, CDR1 is LNHDA, CDR2 SQIVND (reference sequence). CDR3 length equals 16 residues. The CDR3 loop is CASTNTVAGKRETQYF. Filled out from reference TRBV19 and TRBJ2-5, the complete variable domain reads DGGITQSPKYLFRKEGQNVTLSCEQNLNHDAMYWYRQDPGQGLRLIYYSQIVNDFQKGDIAEGYSVSREKKESFPLTVTSAQKNPTAFYLCASTNTVAGKRETQYFGPGTRLLVL.

The V and J genes are TRBV20-1 and TRBJ2-5; TCRdb's assignment of TRBD1 cannot be checked, as there is no DNA. In germline, CDR1 is DFQATT, CDR2 SNEGSKA (reference sequence). The CDR3 consists of 15 residues. This CDR3 is CSARAGGGGEETQYF.

The chain uses TRBV12-3 or TRBV12-4 and TRBJ2-7; checking the TCRdb D call of TRBD2 is not possible without DNA. The CDR3 totals 15 residues. CDR3 protein: CASSLAGTSGYQQYF.

This chain uses TRBV18 with TRBJ2-5. There are 14 residues in the CDR3. Germline V CDR1 and CDR2: KGHSH, LQKENI. This chain's CDR3 is CASSPPGVLETQYF. Complete variable domain (other parts from reference TRBV18 and TRBJ2-5): NAGVMQNPRHLVRRRGQEARLRCSPMKGHSHVYWYRQLPEEGLKFMVYLQKENIIDESGMPKERFSAEFPKEGPSILRIQQVVRGDSAAYFCASSPPGVLETQYFGPGTRLLVL.

The rearrangement joins TRBV12-3 or TRBV12-4 to TRBJ2-1; there is no DNA to check the TCRdb D call of TRBD1. The CDR3 has 15 residues. The CDR3 protein is CASRRVMGPNNEQFF.

This rearrangement joins TRBV4-2 to TRBJ2-5; TCRdb reports TRBD1, a call that lacks DNA to check it against. Germline CDR1 and CDR2: LGHNA and YNFKEQ. The CDR3 loop spans 14 amino acids. The CDR3 loop is CASRPGQTQETQYF.

The CDR3 here is CASSLAGATDTQYF. The chain combines TRBV5-1 with TRBJ2-3; the TCRdb D gene call, TRBD1, has no DNA to confirm it. Germline lookup yields CDR1 SGHRS and CDR2 YFSETQ. CDR3 size: 14 residues.

V gene TRBV20-1 combines with J gene TRBJ2-7. Germline values: CDR1 DFQATT, CDR2 SNEGSKA (reference sequence). The CDR3 totals 13 residues. CDR3 region: CSASTGATYEQYF.

V is TRBV12-3 or TRBV12-4 and J is TRBJ2-1; TCRdb's D call of TRBD1 is untestable without DNA. This CDR3 region has 16 residues. This chain's CDR3 is CASSSYRGPDYNEQFF.